The 13 T cell receptor beta chains listed next were all sequenced from one sample in a study of cytomegalovirus exposure and HLA in healthy donors. In the PCR, 60 Vbeta and 13 Jbeta primers were used. The data were produced by immunoSEQ multiplex PCR, yet TCRdb's version contains in-frame clones alone and is incomplete. Of 150,000 or so clones in the sample, about 80% were seen once. Sequenced sample: PBMCs. These TCRs come from a man in his thirties or forties in good health and CMV-seropositive.

The gene calls are TRBV5-6 and TRBJ2-5; a weak D match, TRBD2 (6 bases). CDR3 length: 16 residues. Trimming took 0 bases from V and 5 from J, leaving 17 bases between them. Germline CDR1 SGHDT, CDR2 YYEEEE. CDR3 coding DNA: TGTGCCAGCAGCTTGGTTGGCGGGAATTGGGGGGAGACCCAGTACTTC. It specifies CASSLVGGNWGETQYF.

The chain joins TRBV20-1 to TRBJ1-6, with no clear D. V gave up 3 bases and J gave up 14 bases, with 8 bases separating them. There are 10 residues in the CDR3. In germline, CDR1 is DFQATT, CDR2 SNEGSKA (reference sequence). The CDR3 DNA is TGCAGTGCTAGCAGTGTCGCCCTCCACTTT. It yields the protein CSASSVALHF.

The table lists this clone with a count of one. The rearrangement joins TRBV5-1 to TRBJ2-2; 7 positions agree with TRBD2. CDR3 length: 16 residues. Trimming at V came to 0 bases and at J to 0 bases, leaving 2 bases not matched to a gene. The V gene's germline CDR1 is SGHRS and CDR2 YFSETQ. In DNA, the CDR3 is TGCGCCAGCAGCTTGGCGGGGGGTTCGAACACCGGGGAGCTGTTTTTT. As protein: CASSLAGGSNTGELFF.

This clone has just a few counts. The genes are TRBV4-1 and TRBJ2-1; weak D call: TRBD2 (6 bases). The V gene lost 6 bases and the J gene lost 6 bases, with 18 bases spanning the gap. CDR1 and CDR2 (germline): MGHRA, YSYEKL. The CDR3 is 15 amino acids. In DNA form, the CDR3 reads TGCGCCAGCAGTGCTGGGACTGGGGTCCTCAATGAGCAGTTCTTC. Its translation: CASSAGTGVLNEQFF.

The gene calls are TRBV4-2 and TRBJ2-2, with 9 bases aligning to TRBD2. From germline, CDR1 is LGHNA and CDR2 YNFKEQ. This CDR3 has 18 residues. V lost 1 base, J lost 3 bases, and 9 bases stayed unmatched. CDR3 DNA: TGTGCCAGCAGCCAAGGGTCTAGCGGGATCATGCACACCGGGGAGCTGTTTTTT. Its protein is CASSQGSSGIMHTGELFF.

The chain links TRBV9 to TRBJ1-3; 9 bases align to TRBD1. Germline lookup yields CDR1 SGDLS and CDR2 YYNGEE. Trimming took 4 bases from V and 4 from J; bases not matched to a gene: 9. The CDR3 covers 16 residues. CDR3 sequence (DNA): TGTGCCAGCAGCAAGAATCCTACAGGGGGCGGAAACACCATATATTTT. This gives the protein CASSKNPTGGGNTIYF. The full variable domain, completed using reference TRBV9 and TRBJ1-3, is DSGVTQTPKHLITATGQRVTLRCSPRSGDLSVYWYQQSLDQGLQFLIQYYNGEERAKGNILERFSAQQFPDLHSELNLSSLELGDSALYFCASSKNPTGGGNTIYFGEGSWLTVV.

The V gene is TRBV28, the J gene TRBJ1-5; D gene ambiguous. V was cut by 4 bases and J by 4 bases, with 14 bases left in between. Germline-derived CDR1 and CDR2 are MDHEN and SYDVKM. The CDR3 consists of 15 residues. CDR3 sequence (DNA): TGTGCCAGCAGTTCCCCGGACGGACTAAATCAGCCCCAGCATTTT. Translating gives CASSSPDGLNQPQHF.

A note on this clone: One end of the junction is discordant with germline, which a read error may explain. This chain uses TRBV5-1 with TRBJ2-7; unclear D gene. The germline gives CDR1 SGHRS, CDR2 YFSETQ. The CDR3 extends over 13 amino acids. CDR3 bases: TGCGCCAGCAGCTTGGCCGGGTTAGTGGCTTCTCACTTC. As protein: CASSLAGLVASHF. Supplemented by reference TRBV5-1 and TRBJ2-7, the full variable domain reads KAGVTQTPRYLIKTRGQQVTLSCSPISGHRSVSWYQQTPGQGLQFLFEYFSETQRNKGNFPGRFSGRQFSNSRSEMNVSTLELGDSALYLCASSLAGLVASHFGPGTRLTVT.

The chain has TRBV28 and TRBJ2-7, with D tentatively TRBD2 (5 bases). This CDR3 spans 15 amino acids. The germline gives CDR1 MDHEN, CDR2 SYDVKM. Trimming took off 6 bases at V and 5 bases at J, with 20 bases between the two ends. The CDR3 bases are TGTGCCAGCAGGTTCTTGGGAGCAGGAGATGACGAGCAGTACTTC. Translation gives CASRFLGAGDDEQYF.

V is TRBV2 and J is TRBJ2-7; D gene ambiguous. V lost 5 bases and J lost 3, with 5 bases in between. CDR1 is SNHLY and CDR2 is FYNNEI in the germline V gene. This CDR3 has 11 amino acids. The CDR3 DNA reads TGTGCCAGCAGTCAGAACTACGAGCAGTACTTC. Protein product: CASSQNYEQYF.

The CDR3 DNA is TGTGCCAGCAGTTTAGGGCAGGGGTATCGTCAGCCCCAGCATTTT. Encoded protein: CASSLGQGYRQPQHF. The chain recombines TRBV28 with TRBJ1-5, with D perhaps matching TRBD1 (6 bases). From germline, CDR1 is MDHEN and CDR2 SYDVKM. Trimming removed 2 bases at V and 6 bases at J, with 14 bases between. The CDR3 spans 15 residues.

The chain employs TRBV7-2 and TRBJ2-7, with a tentative D call TRBD1 (5 bases). Germline V CDR1 and CDR2: SGHTA, FQGNSA. The CDR3 is 15 amino acids. V dropped 3 bases and J dropped 1 base, with 13 bases sitting between them. CDR3 amino acids: CASSFRDPLSYEQYF. The CDR3 DNA follows: TGTGCCAGCAGCTTCAGGGATCCCTTGTCCTACGAGCAGTACTTC.

The V call is TRBV4-1, the J call TRBJ1-1; the match to TRBD1 covers 9 bases. V shed 0 bases and J 10 bases; nucleotides not matched to a gene: 9. The germline V gene encodes CDR1 MGHRA and CDR2 YSYEKL. The CDR3 sequence is 15 residues long. This chain's CDR3 is CASSQETGQGRSAFF. The CDR3 nucleotides read TGCGCCAGCAGCCAAGAGACGGGACAGGGAAGGTCAGCTTTCTTT.